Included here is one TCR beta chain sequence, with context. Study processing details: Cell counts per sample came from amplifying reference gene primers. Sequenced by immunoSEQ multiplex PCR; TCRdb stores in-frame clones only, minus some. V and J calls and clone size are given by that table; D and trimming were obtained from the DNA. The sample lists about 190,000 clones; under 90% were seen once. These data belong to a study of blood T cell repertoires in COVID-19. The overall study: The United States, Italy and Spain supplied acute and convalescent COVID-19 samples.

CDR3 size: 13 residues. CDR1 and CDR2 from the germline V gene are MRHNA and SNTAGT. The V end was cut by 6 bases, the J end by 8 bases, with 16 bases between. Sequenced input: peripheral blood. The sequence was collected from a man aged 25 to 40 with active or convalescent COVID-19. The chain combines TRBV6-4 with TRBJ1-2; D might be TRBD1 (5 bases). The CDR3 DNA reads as TGTGCCAGCAGGCGGGACGCTGGCTCGGGCTACACCTTC. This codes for CASRRDAGSGYTF.